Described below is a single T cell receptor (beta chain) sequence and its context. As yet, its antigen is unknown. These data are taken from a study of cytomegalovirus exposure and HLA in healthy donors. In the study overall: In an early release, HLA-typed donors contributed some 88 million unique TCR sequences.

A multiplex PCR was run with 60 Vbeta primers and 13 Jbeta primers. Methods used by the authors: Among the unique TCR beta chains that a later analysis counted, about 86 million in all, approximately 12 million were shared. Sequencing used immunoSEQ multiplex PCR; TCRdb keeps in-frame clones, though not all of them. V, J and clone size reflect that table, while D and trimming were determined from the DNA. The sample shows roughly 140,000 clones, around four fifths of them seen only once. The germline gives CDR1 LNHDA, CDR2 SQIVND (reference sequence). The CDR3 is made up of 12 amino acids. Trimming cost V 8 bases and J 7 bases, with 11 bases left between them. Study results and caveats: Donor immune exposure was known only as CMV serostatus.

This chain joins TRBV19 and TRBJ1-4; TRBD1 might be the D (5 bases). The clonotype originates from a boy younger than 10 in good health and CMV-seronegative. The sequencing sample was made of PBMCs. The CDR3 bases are TGTGCCAGTGAGCCAGGGATTGAAAAACTGTTTTTT. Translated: CASEPGIEKLFF.